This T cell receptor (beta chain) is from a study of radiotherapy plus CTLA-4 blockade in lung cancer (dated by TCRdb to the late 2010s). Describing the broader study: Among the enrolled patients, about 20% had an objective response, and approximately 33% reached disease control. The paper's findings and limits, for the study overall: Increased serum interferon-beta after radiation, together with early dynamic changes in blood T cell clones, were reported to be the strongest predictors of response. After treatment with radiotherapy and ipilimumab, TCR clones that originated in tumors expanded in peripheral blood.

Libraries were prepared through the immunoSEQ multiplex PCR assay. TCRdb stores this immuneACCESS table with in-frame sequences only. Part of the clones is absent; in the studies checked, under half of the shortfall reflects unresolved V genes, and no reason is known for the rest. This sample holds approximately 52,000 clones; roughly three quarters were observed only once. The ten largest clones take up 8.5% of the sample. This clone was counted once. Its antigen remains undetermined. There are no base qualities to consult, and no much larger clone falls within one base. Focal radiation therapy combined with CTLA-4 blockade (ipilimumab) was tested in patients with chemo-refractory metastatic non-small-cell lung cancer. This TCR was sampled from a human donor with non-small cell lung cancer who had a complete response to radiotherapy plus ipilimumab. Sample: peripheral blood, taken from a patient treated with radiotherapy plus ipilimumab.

This receptor has the CDR3 CATSRGQGSSYGYTF. In nucleotides, the sequence is TGTGCCACCAGCAGAGGACAGGGGTCGTCCTATGGCTACACCTTC. The chain employs TRBV15 and TRBJ1-2, and 8 junctional nucleotides match TRBD1. The CDR3 runs 15 residues from the cysteine to the phenylalanine. Kept here is only the CDR3 DNA, which spans 45 bases and is read in frame from base 1. The germline V gene (reference sequence) yields LNHNV for CDR1 and YYDKDF for CDR2. Ends trimmed: V by 1 base, J by 4 bases; bases unmatched to a gene: 5.